This T cell receptor beta chain was documented in a study of T cells after posttransplantation cyclophosphamide (dated by TCRdb to the mid-2010s). Turning to the overall study: Using TRB sequencing, the study followed how the T cell repertoire reconstituted after myeloablative bone marrow transplantation in which posttransplantation cyclophosphamide served as GVHD prophylaxis. Antigen receptor sequencing was done on samples from 35 to 40 PTCy-treated patients and from approximately 17 related bone marrow donors of those patients. TRB sequencing was performed on blood from all 30 or so PTCy patients with 1-year posttransplant specimens. In 3 patients, up to about 3 additional blood samples taken between 2 and 5.2 years after transplant also underwent TRB sequencing, as did pretransplant blood from a handful of patients. TRA and TRB clonality were tightly correlated in 9 or 10 samples, so subsequent TCR analyses focused on TRB only. Public TRB sequences were queried against a database of over 3,600 sequences associated with responses to pathogens, tumor antigens, self-antigens and alloantigens.

The CDR3 goes from the cysteine to the phenylalanine over 16 residues. Only the CDR3 DNA is retained, 48 bases long and in frame from the first base. According to the germline V gene (reference sequence), CDR1 reads SSHAT and CDR2 reads FNYEAQ. Study-wide findings and limitations: Across over 40 patients, TRB clonality was highly associated with recipient CMV seropositivity and CMV reactivation, and diversity in PTCy patients was similar to diversity in CNI/methotrexate controls. The TRB repertoires of T cells infiltrating skin or the GI tract showed only limited overlap with the TRB repertoires found in blood. Donor-recipient similarity was low at 1-2 months but increased during the first year, and donor CD8+ memory clones often dominated later blood repertoires.

Genomic DNA was the input for TRB sequencing, which was run either with the immunoSEQ assay at survey resolution or with the hsTCRB kit. The paper's data handling went like this. The immunoSEQ software was used for initial read processing, and the LymphoSeq R package was used for repertoire analyses. Clonality was computed as 1 minus normalized Shannon entropy; Gini coefficient was also calculated for each TRB dataset. To infer phenotypes in unsorted samples, TRB sequences from sorted subsets of the recipient or donor were mapped onto unsorted samples from the same recipient. TCRdb took over this immuneACCESS table, retaining in-frame rearrangements with V and J assigned. Such tables are incomplete; in checked studies, under half of the missing clones stem from an unresolved V gene, and the remainder is unexplained. V, J and clone size are taken as reported in that table, and D and trimming were inferred from the DNA itself. The sample comprises tens of thousands of clones, and every one was counted more than once. In total, the top ten clones hold 2.5% of the sample.

This clone was seen ten or more times. Its antigen target is currently unknown. The junction and the germline gene differ at one end; a read error may be behind it. On the day of marrow donation, related bone marrow donors gave peripheral blood samples. Peripheral blood and bone marrow mononuclear cells were isolated by Ficoll-Hypaque density centrifugation and cryopreserved. The sequence came from a man in his fifties in good health, CMV-negative, and a related stem cell transplant donor. The V and J genes are TRBV7-7 and TRBJ2-1; 10 of the junction bases match TRBD2. Sample: PBMCs. The nucleotide sequence is given as TGTGCTAGCAGCTTATCATGGACTAGCGGTGACAATGAGCAGTTCTTC. Its product reads: CASSLSWTSGDNEQFF.